The clone carrying this T cell receptor beta chain was seen at least ten times. The data derive from a study of early T cells in non-severe SARS-CoV-2 infection. V shed 0 bases, J shed 2 bases, and the junction held 6 bases outside the gene matches. Per the germline V gene, CDR1 is SGHNT and CDR2 is YYREEE (reference sequence). The CDR3 loop spans 17 amino acids. TCRdb independently ran MiXCR on the 5' RACE reads; one entry per CDR3 protein. This table holds tens of thousands of distinct CDR3 sequences, about 5.7% found once. The V call is TRBV5-4, the J call TRBJ2-3; 10 positions match TRBD2. The TCR originated in an adult who was a healthcare worker with PCR-confirmed SARS-CoV-2 infection or an uninfected control (not recorded which). The sequenced material came from whole blood. Here the CDR3 reads CASSLARLAGHTDTQYF. As DNA, the CDR3 is TGTGCCAGCAGCTTGGCCCGACTAGCGGGCCACACAGATACGCAGTATTTT.